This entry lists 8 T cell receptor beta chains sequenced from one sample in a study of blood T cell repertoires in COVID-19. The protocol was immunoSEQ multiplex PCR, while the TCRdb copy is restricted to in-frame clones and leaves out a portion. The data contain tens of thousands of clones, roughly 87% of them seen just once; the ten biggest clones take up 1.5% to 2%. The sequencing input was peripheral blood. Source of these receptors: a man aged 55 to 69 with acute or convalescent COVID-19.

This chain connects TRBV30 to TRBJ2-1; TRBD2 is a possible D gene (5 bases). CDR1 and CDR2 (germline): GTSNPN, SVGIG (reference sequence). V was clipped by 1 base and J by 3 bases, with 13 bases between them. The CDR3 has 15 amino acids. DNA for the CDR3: TGTGCCTGGAGTGAAAGGACTTCTCACTACAATGAGCAGTTCTTC. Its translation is CAWSERTSHYNEQFF.

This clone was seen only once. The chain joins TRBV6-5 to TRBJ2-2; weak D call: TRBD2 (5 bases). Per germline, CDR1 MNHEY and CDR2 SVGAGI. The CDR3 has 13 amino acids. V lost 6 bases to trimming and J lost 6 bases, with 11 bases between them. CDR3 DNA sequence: TGTGCCAGCAGAGAGGCTAGCCCCGGGGAGCTGTTTTTT. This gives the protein CASREASPGELFF.

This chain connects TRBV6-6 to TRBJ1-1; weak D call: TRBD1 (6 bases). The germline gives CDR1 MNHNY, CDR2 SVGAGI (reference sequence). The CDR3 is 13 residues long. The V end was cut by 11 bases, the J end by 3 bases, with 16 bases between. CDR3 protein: CACGGGLDTEAFF. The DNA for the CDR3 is TGTGCCTGCGGGGGGGGCCTGGACACTGAAGCTTTCTTT.

The CDR3 here is CASSQSLRGFDGYTF. As DNA, the CDR3 is TGTGCCAGCAGCCAATCTCTGAGAGGGTTTGATGGCTACACCTTC. The chain has TRBV9 and TRBJ1-2; D remains ambiguous. V was pared by 4 bases and J by 6 bases, with 19 bases between. CDR1 is SGDLS and CDR2 is YYNGEE in the germline V gene. This CDR3 has 15 residues.

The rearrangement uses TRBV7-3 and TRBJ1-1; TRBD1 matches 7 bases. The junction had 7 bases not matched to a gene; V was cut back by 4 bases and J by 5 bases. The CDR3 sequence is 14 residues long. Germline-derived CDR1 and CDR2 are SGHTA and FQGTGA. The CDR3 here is CASSSGAGGTEAFF. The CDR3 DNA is TGTGCCAGCAGCTCCGGGGCAGGGGGGACTGAAGCTTTCTTT.

CDR3 sequence reads: CASSSRDSSTDTQYF. In DNA, the CDR3 is TGTGCCAGCAGCTCCCGGGACTCGAGCACAGATACGCAGTATTTT. V and J are TRBV11-3 and TRBJ2-3; the D gene is possibly TRBD2 (6 bases). The germline V gene encodes CDR1 SGHNT and CDR2 YENEEA. Trimming cost V 4 bases and J 0 bases, with 11 bases left between them. CDR3 size: 15 residues.

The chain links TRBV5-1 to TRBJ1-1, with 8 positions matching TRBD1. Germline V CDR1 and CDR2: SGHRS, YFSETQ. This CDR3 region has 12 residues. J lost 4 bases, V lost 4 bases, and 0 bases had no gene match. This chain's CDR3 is CASSGQGTEAFF. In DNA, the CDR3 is TGCGCCAGCAGCGGACAGGGCACTGAAGCTTTCTTT.

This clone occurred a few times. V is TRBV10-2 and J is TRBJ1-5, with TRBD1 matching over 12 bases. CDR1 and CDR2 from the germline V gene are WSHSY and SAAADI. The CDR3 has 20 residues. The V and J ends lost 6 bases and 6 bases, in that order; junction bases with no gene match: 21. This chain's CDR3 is CASSSSGQGAIVTFAQPQHF. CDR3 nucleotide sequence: TGCGCCAGCAGCAGTTCGGGACAGGGGGCGATTGTGACGTTTGCTCAGCCCCAGCATTTT.